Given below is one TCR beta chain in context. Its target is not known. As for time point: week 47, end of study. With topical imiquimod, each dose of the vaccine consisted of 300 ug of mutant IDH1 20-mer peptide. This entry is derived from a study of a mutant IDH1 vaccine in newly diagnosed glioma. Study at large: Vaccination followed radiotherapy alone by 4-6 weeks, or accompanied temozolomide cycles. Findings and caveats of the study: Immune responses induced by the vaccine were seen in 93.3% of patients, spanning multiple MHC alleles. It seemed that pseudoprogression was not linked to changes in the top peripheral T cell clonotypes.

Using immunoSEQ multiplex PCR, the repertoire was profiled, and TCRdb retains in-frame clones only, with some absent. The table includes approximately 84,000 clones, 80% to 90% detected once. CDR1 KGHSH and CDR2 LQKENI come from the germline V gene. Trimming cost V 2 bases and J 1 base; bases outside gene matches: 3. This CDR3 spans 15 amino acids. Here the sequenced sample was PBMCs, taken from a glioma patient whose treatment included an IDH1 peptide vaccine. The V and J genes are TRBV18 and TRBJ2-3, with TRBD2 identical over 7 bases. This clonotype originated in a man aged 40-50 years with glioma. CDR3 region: CASSPSRGGTDTQYF. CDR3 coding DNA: TGTGCCAGCTCACCATCCCGGGGGGGCACAGATACGCAGTATTTT.